The 6 T cell receptor beta chains below all came from one sample that was sequenced in a study of Graves' ophthalmopathy and Graves' hyperthyroidism. Scientists amplified the TCR beta CDR3 regions from RNA transcripts. HTBI-primed first-round RT-PCR preceded second-round multiplex PCR. TCRdb passed the multiplex PCR reads through MiXCR, listing each CDR3 protein once. The table records hundreds of thousands of distinct CDR3 sequences, 22% of them present only once. Sample: peripheral blood. These receptors were collected from a woman under 30 with stable Graves' hyperthyroidism. Some clones in this sample may be carry-over from other donors' samples.

The chain is built from TRBV28 and TRBJ1-1, with a weak D call TRBD1 (5 bases). V was pared by 2 bases and J by 12 bases, with 13 bases between. CDR1 and CDR2 from the germline V gene are MDHEN and SYDVKM. The CDR3 has 12 amino acids. The CDR3 spells CASSLVGRVPFF. CDR3 DNA sequence: TGTGCCAGCAGTTTAGTGGGCAGGGTGCCTTTCTTT.

Of note for this clonotype: Relative to the germline gene, one junction end is altered; a read error may explain this. The rearrangement joins TRBV28 to TRBJ1-1, with 9 bases that match TRBD1. Per the germline V gene, CDR1 is MDHEN and CDR2 is SYDVKM. The CDR3 has 12 residues. The CDR3 DNA follows: TGTGCCACAAACAGGGGGCGGCGTGAAGCTGTCTTT. This encodes CATNRGRREAVF.

This clonotype was seen a few times. The chain links TRBV6-1 to TRBJ1-1; D ambiguous. Germline CDR1 MNHNS, CDR2 SASEGT. CDR3 length equals 16 residues. V gave up 0 bases and J gave up 4 bases, with 15 bases separating them. DNA of the CDR3: TGTGCCAGCAGTGAAGCGTTCGTCAGTCATGGCACTGAAGCTTTCTTT. Its protein product is CASSEAFVSHGTEAFF.

This clonotype showed up just a few times. The CDR3 DNA is TGTGCCAGCAGCTTAGAGATTAGCGGGGACCCAAACCCGAACACCGGGGAGCTGTTTTTT. This gives the protein CASSLEISGDPNPNTGELFF. This chain joins TRBV7-6 and TRBJ2-2; 8 bases are a match to TRBD2. The trim removed 1 base at V and 0 bases at J, leaving 13 bases unmatched. In germline, CDR1 is SGHVS, CDR2 FNYEAQ. The CDR3 is 20 residues long.

The chain recombines TRBV12-3 or TRBV12-4 with TRBJ2-7, with 7 bases matching TRBD2. The CDR3 sequence is 15 residues long. The V segment lost 4 bases and the J segment 3 bases; nucleotides outside the gene matches: 9. The CDR3 spells CASSSRPGLVYEQYF. CDR3 in DNA: TGTGCCAGCAGTTCACGCCCTGGACTAGTCTACGAGCAGTACTTC.

This clonotype came up many times. The chain has TRBV29-1 and TRBJ2-7; D assignment may be TRBD1 or TRBD2 (5 bases each). CDR1 and CDR2 (germline): SQVTM, ANQGSEA. Trimming removed 3 bases at V and 2 bases at J, with 11 bases between. The CDR3 extends over 13 amino acids. CDR3 nucleotide sequence: TGCAGCGTTGATATCGGGGCAACCTACGAGCAGTACTTC. Amino acid sequence: CSVDIGATYEQYF.